This T cell receptor beta chain was found in a study of naive and memory T cell subsets. Germline loops: CDR1 SGHTA, CDR2 FQGNSA. The CDR3 sequence is 14 residues long. Trimming removed 7 bases from V and 1 base from J, with 13 bases in between. Both TRBC1 and TRBC2 were covered by a beta constant-region primer of two equimolar oligonucleotides. TCRdb re-called the UMI-ligation and nested PCR reads with MiXCR, one entry per CDR3 protein. This table has about 85,000 distinct CDR3 sequences, less than 15% appearing once. The sequence was collected from a human donor in good health. The chain has TRBV7-2 and TRBJ1-1; D remains unclear. Sequencing used central memory CD4+ T cells from blood. Here the CDR3 reads CASNFYSSNTEAFF. Here the CDR3 DNA reads TGTGCCAGCAATTTCTATTCCTCGAACACTGAAGCTTTCTTT.